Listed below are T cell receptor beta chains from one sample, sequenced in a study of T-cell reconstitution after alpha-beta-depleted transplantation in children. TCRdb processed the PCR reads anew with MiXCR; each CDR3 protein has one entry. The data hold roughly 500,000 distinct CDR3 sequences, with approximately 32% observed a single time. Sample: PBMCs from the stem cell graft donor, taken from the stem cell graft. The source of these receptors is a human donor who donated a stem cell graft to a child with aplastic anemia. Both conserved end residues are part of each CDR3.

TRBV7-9,CASRKETQYF
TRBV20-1,CSARAAGVLETQYF
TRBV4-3,CASSQGRRGGQETQYF
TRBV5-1,CASSGTVPNTEAFF
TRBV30,CAWSVFRRSGRAGNEQFF
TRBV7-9,CASSLKGRPWMDGYTF
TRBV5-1,CASSSGTSGGQFF
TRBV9,CASSVGGSQETQYF
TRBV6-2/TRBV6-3,CASSPPTARGAGELFF
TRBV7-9,CASSLGAPSDTQYF
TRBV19,CASRTGGHETQYF
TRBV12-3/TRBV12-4,CASSLYRNNSPLHF
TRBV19,CASSNGLATTNTGELFF
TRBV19,CASNYPTGELFF
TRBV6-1,CASSEGRTGGAGNQPQHF
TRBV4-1,CASSLLGLDEQYF
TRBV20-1,CSAGGNSPLHF
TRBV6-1,CASSEQGGYTDTQYF
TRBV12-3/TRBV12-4,CASSSPTSSSTDTQYF
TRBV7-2,CASSLRGGQANEKLFF
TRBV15,CATSIPNTGELFF
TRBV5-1,CASSLRTSPGELFF
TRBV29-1,CSVTKGVGYTF
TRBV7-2,CASSLAGLAISDTQYF
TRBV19,CASTWGVASSNQPQHF
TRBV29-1,CSVEDGATRSAGITDTQYF
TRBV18,CASSPPLNSDSEQFF
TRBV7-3,CASSSGTSGTSNEQFF
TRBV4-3,CASSQALFGWEGSYNEQFF
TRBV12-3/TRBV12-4,CASSLGGQGAQPQHF
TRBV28,CASSLWAVNSYEQYF